The 21 T cell receptor beta chains below come from one sample, sequenced in a study of spatial heterogeneity in lung cancer. TCRdb recomputed calls from the 5' RACE reads with MiXCR, one row per CDR3 protein. This table has roughly 79,000 distinct CDR3 sequences, around 7.8% appearing once. Indicated time point: sample taken at primary tumor resection. Material: PBMCs, obtained at surgery. These receptors were collected from a male donor with early-stage non-small cell lung cancer.

This clonotype was recorded at least ten times. The chain employs TRBV13 and TRBJ2-1; TRBD1 matches 8 bases. This CDR3 region has 13 residues. Germline trimming cut 4 bases from V and 12 bases from J; bases unmatched to any gene: 8. In germline, CDR1 is PRHDT, CDR2 FYEKMQ (reference sequence). DNA of the CDR3: TGTGCCAGCAGCTCGCACTCCGGGACAGGGCAGTTCTTC. Translated: CASSSHSGTGQFF.

The chain couples TRBV4-2 to TRBJ1-2; D ambiguous. Germline V gene sequence: CDR1 LGHNA, CDR2 YNFKEQ. V gave up 2 bases and J gave up 0 bases, with 10 bases separating them. This CDR3 is built from 15 residues. DNA of the CDR3: TGTGCCAGCAGCCAACCATTACAAGCTAACTATGGCTACACCTTC. It specifies CASSQPLQANYGYTF.

This clonotype was counted ten times or more. The gene calls are TRBV4-3 and TRBJ1-4; 7 bases align to TRBD1. With V trimmed by 5 bases and J by 5 bases, 11 bases remained unmatched. The CDR3 covers 16 residues. Germline V gives CDR1 LGHNA, CDR2 YSLEER. In DNA, the CDR3 is TGCGCCAGCAGCAGGGACAGAAGGTCGGAGAATGAAAAACTGTTTTTT. This translates into CASSRDRRSENEKLFF.

In its sample, this clonotype was seen many times. The V and J genes are TRBV6-6 and TRBJ2-7, with D uncertain. The length of the CDR3 is 13 residues. Germline assignment: CDR1 MNHNY and CDR2 SVGAGI (reference sequence). V gave up 0 bases and J gave up 6 bases, with 9 bases separating them. CDR3 sequence (DNA): TGTGCCAGCAGTTACTCACTTGCCCTCGAGCAGTACTTC. Translated, it gives CASSYSLALEQYF.

The chain combines TRBV11-3 with TRBJ2-3; 9 bases are shared with TRBD2. The germline V gene has CDR1 SGHNT and CDR2 YENEEA. CDR3 length equals 14 residues. Germline trimming cut 1 base from V and 14 bases from J; bases unmatched to any gene: 10. This CDR3 reads CASSLATQRGAVYF. The CDR3 coding sequence is TGTGCCAGCAGCTTAGCTACGCAGCGGGGGGCGGTGTATTTT. The full variable domain, with the rest looked up from reference TRBV11-3 and TRBJ2-3, is EAGVVQSPRYKIIEKKQPVAFWCNPISGHNTLYWYLQNLGQGPELLIRYENEEAVDDSQLPKDRFSAERLKGVDSTLKIQPAELGDSAVYLCASSLATQRGAVYFGPGTRLTVL.

V and J are TRBV11-2 and TRBJ2-5, with a possible D match to TRBD2 (6 bases). Trimming left V 5 bases short and J 5 bases short, with 21 bases between. Germline values: CDR1 SGHAT, CDR2 FQNNGV. There are 16 residues in the CDR3. The CDR3 bases are TGTGCCAGCAGCGACTCGCTATTAGCGGTGACGGAGACCCAGTACTTC. The encoded protein is CASSDSLLAVTETQYF.

For this clonotype: One junction end disagrees with the germline gene, perhaps due to a read error. The V call is TRBV29-1, the J call TRBJ2-7, with unresolved D. Germline loops: CDR1 SQVTM, CDR2 ANQGSEA. This CDR3 comprises 11 residues. CDR3 in amino acids: CSVTDPPQQNF. Here the CDR3 DNA reads TGCAGCGTTACGGATCCCCCTCAGCAGAACTTC.

This clonotype showed up many times. This rearrangement joins TRBV5-1 to TRBJ2-2; 7 nucleotides agree with TRBD2. In germline, CDR1 is SGHRS, CDR2 YFSETQ. This CDR3 has 16 amino acids. V shed 1 base, J shed 2 bases, and the junction held 5 bases outside the gene matches. Written as DNA, the CDR3 is TGCGCCAGCAGCTTGACACTAGCGAGAAACACCGGGGAGCTGTTTTTT. Protein: CASSLTLARNTGELFF.

This clonotype occurred many times. The J gene is TRBJ2-5, the V gene TRBV11-2; 8 bases align to TRBD2. V trimming: 4 bases; J trimming: 0 bases; junction bases outside the gene matches: 13. CDR1 and CDR2 from the germline V gene are SGHAT and FQNNGV. The CDR3 has 18 amino acids. The CDR3 protein is CASSSYGSGAPHQETQYF. The DNA for the CDR3 is TGTGCCAGCAGCTCATATGGTAGCGGGGCCCCCCACCAAGAGACCCAGTACTTC.

The chain recombines TRBV6-1 with TRBJ2-4, with TRBD2 matching 10 bases. Looked up from germline, CDR1 is MNHNS and CDR2 is SASEGT. The V segment lost 4 bases and the J segment 7 bases; nucleotides outside the gene matches: 1. The CDR3 runs to 13 residues. The CDR3 nucleotides are TGTGCCAGCAGTGGGGGACTAGCGAACATTCAGTACTTC. Its translation is CASSGGLANIQYF.

This clonotype occurred many times. V usage is TRBV4-3 and J usage is TRBJ2-7, with 9 bases that match TRBD2. Germline CDR1 is LGHNA and CDR2 is YSLEER. The trim removed 0 bases at V and 5 bases at J, leaving 17 bases unmatched. This CDR3 comprises 19 residues. The CDR3 loop is CASSQEIAGALGLSDEQYF. CDR3 sequence (DNA): TGCGCCAGCAGCCAAGAAATAGCGGGAGCCCTCGGGCTGTCTGACGAGCAGTACTTC.

CDR3 nucleotides: TGTGCCTGGAGTGTGAGTGGGAATGAGCAGTTCTTC. Translated, it gives CAWSVSGNEQFF. The chain joins TRBV30 to TRBJ2-1; no clear D. There are 12 residues in the CDR3. V was shortened by 0 bases and J by 7 bases, with 7 bases between the two germline ends. The germline V gene has CDR1 GTSNPN and CDR2 SVGIG (reference sequence).

This clonotype was counted only a few times. This sequence joins TRBV5-4 and TRBJ2-1; D call uncertain. Trimming cost V 1 base and J 10 bases, with 15 bases left between them. CDR3 length equals 14 residues. CDR1 and CDR2 from the germline V gene are SGHNT and YYREEE (reference sequence). DNA for the CDR3: TGTGCCAGCAGCTTGCGGCAGGTTACTCACGAGCAGTTCTTC. It translates to CASSLRQVTHEQFF.

This clonotype was detected only a few times. The chain uses TRBV7-3 and TRBJ2-3, with a possible D match to TRBD2 (6 bases). Per the germline V gene, CDR1 is SGHTA and CDR2 is FQGTGA. V was clipped by 5 bases and J by 2 bases, with 11 bases between them. This CDR3 is built from 14 residues. The CDR3 here is CASSEGGSTDTQYF. CDR3 coding DNA: TGTGCCAGCAGCGAAGGAGGGTCCACAGATACGCAGTATTTT.

In nucleotides, the CDR3 is TGTGCCACCCGAGGGGACATAGGCACAGATACGCAGTATTTT. It encodes CATRGDIGTDTQYF. This chain links TRBV15 with TRBJ2-3; a weak D match, TRBD1 (6 bases). V was shortened by 8 bases and J by 1 base, with 13 bases between the two germline ends. Germline loops: CDR1 LNHNV, CDR2 YYDKDF (reference sequence). The CDR3 totals 14 residues.

The genes are TRBV9 and TRBJ2-2; D is tentatively TRBD1 or TRBD2 (6 bases each). Per germline, CDR1 SGDLS and CDR2 YYNGEE. The CDR3 covers 17 residues. Trimming took 0 bases from V and 4 from J, leaving 16 bases between them. In DNA, the CDR3 is TGTGCCAGCAGCGTAGGTGCTGGGGGGCTTGGCACCGGGGAGCTGTTTTTT. Encoded protein: CASSVGAGGLGTGELFF.

This clonotype was counted a few times. V usage is TRBV11-3 and J usage is TRBJ2-2, with 14 bases lining up with TRBD2. Trimming removed 5 bases from V and 6 bases from J; junction bases left unmatched: 2. This CDR3 is 15 amino acids long. Germline lookup yields CDR1 SGHNT and CDR2 YENEEA. CDR3 sequence (DNA): TGTGCCAGCAGCCCGGGACTAGCGGGAGCCGGGGAGCTGTTTTTT. Translation: CASSPGLAGAGELFF.

The table lists this clonotype with many counts. This chain connects TRBV6-5 to TRBJ2-2; D unclear. The length of the CDR3 is 14 residues. Deletions cut 8 bases from V and 4 bases from J, with 14 bases between. Germline V gene lookup returns CDR1 MNHEY and CDR2 SVGAGI. The CDR3 nucleotides are TGTGCCAGCTATAGGGCCTCGGGCACCGGGGAGCTGTTTTTT. The encoded protein is CASYRASGTGELFF.

This clonotype was detected ten times or more. The chain couples TRBV6-2 or TRBV6-3 to TRBJ1-2; D is undetermined. Germline V gene lookup returns CDR1 MNHEY and CDR2 SVGEGT. The CDR3 extends over 13 amino acids. The germline V and J ends were trimmed by 6 bases and 4 bases, with 12 bases remaining between them. CDR3 coding DNA: TGTGCCAGCAGCCCCTGGGCCAGCTATGGCTACACCTTC. Its protein product is CASSPWASYGYTF.

This clonotype came up many times. The rearrangement links TRBV2 to TRBJ2-4; D is perhaps TRBD1 (5 bases). Germline assignment: CDR1 SNHLY and CDR2 FYNNEI. Trimming removed 3 bases from V and 1 base from J, with 7 bases in between. The CDR3 contains 14 residues. The CDR3, as DNA: TGTGCCAGCAGTGACAGGGCGGCCAAAAACATTCAGTACTTC. It codes for CASSDRAAKNIQYF.

This clonotype was seen only a few times. This sequence joins TRBV7-9 and TRBJ1-4; no clear D gene. The CDR3 has 14 residues. V was trimmed by 2 bases and J by 8 bases, leaving 12 bases between them. From germline, CDR1 is SEHNR and CDR2 FQNEAQ (reference sequence). The CDR3 DNA sequence: TGTGCCAGCAGCTTAAGGGTGGAGGGCGAAAAACTGTTTTTT. Translating gives CASSLRVEGEKLFF.